Ten or more counts support the clone carrying this TCR beta chain. Antigen specificity is unknown. The source of the sample is a study of CD8+ T cells in alopecia areata. Study-wide points: With patients, TCR sharing proved less clear than in mice, a difference possibly related to HLA.

Treatment indicated: oral pan-JAK inhibitor, 5-10 mg twice daily. Those with alopecia areata gave lesional scalp punch biopsies and peripheral blood. Looked up from germline, CDR1 is SGHRS and CDR2 is YFSETQ. The CDR3 is 16 amino acids. V was pared by 4 bases and J by 0 bases, with 11 bases between. RNA extraction was followed by reverse transcription into cDNA, which acted as the sequencing template. Repertoires were generated with immunoSEQ multiplex PCR, while TCRdb's copy carries only in-frame clones and drops some. The table has roughly 220,000 clones, around 65% seen once. The V gene is TRBV5-1, the J gene TRBJ2-6; D not resolved. Sample: CD4+ T cells sorted from blood, taken at roughly week 45, from a patient treated with tofacitinib. This clonotype originated in a human donor with alopecia areata. CDR3 coding DNA: TGCGCCAGCAGCCTACGGGCAAGCTCTGGGGCCAACGTCCTGACTTTC. As protein: CASSLRASSGANVLTF.